One and the same sample provided the 29 T cell receptor beta chains below, sequenced in a study of blood T cell repertoires in COVID-19. The data were produced by immunoSEQ multiplex PCR, yet TCRdb's version contains in-frame clones alone and is incomplete. Here the sample spans roughly 140,000 clones, more than 85% being singletons. Sample: peripheral blood. Source of these receptors: a woman aged 70-85 years with acute or convalescent COVID-19.

This chain uses TRBV3-1 (or the pseudogene TRBV3-2) with TRBJ1-2; D is possibly TRBD1 (6 bases). The CDR3 covers 16 residues. Germline values: CDR1 LGHDT, CDR2 YNNKEL (reference sequence). Deletions cut 1 base from V and 4 bases from J, with 16 bases between. The CDR3 sequence: CASSQGFGGQIYGYTF. The CDR3 DNA follows: TGTGCCAGCAGCCAAGGATTCGGGGGGCAGATCTATGGCTACACCTTC.

This chain uses TRBV27 with TRBJ2-7; D is ambiguous. The CDR3 is 14 residues long. Trimming cost V 1 base and J 3 bases, with 10 bases left between them. From germline, CDR1 is MNHEY and CDR2 SMNVEV (reference sequence). CDR3 sequence reads: CASSLYAPGYEQYF. The CDR3 DNA is TGTGCCAGCAGTTTATACGCCCCGGGCTACGAGCAGTACTTC.

V and J are TRBV28 and TRBJ1-1; 9 bases match TRBD1. V dropped 6 bases and J dropped 1; count of bases not matched to a gene: 6. The CDR3 runs to 15 residues. Per germline, CDR1 MDHEN and CDR2 SYDVKM. CDR3 in amino acids: CASSSGGQGNTEAFF. In DNA form, the CDR3 reads TGTGCCAGCAGCTCCGGGGGACAGGGGAACACTGAAGCTTTCTTT.

This chain uses TRBV27 with TRBJ1-6, with 7 bases lining up with TRBD1. Trimming at V came to 6 bases and at J to 6 bases, leaving 8 bases not matched to a gene. The CDR3 is 15 amino acids. In germline, CDR1 is MNHEY, CDR2 SMNVEV (reference sequence). Written as DNA, the CDR3 is TGTGCCAGCAGCCGGGGACAGACAATTAATTCACCCCTCCACTTT. This gives the protein CASSRGQTINSPLHF.

The rearrangement joins TRBV21-1 to TRBJ2-2; TRBD2, as called in the table, went unchecked against the DNA. TRBV21-1 is a pseudogene locus. The CDR3 runs to 19 residues. The CDR3 DNA reads TGTGCCAGCAGAAAAGGCGGGACTAGCGGGGCGACGAACACCGGGGAGCTGTTTTTT. Translated, it gives CASRKGGTSGATNTGELFF.

The V and J genes are TRBV10-3 and TRBJ1-3; D unclear. V was pared by 3 bases and J by 2 bases, with 14 bases between. The V gene's germline CDR1 is ENHRY and CDR2 SYGVKD. The CDR3 extends over 16 amino acids. The chain's CDR3 is CAISDLQASPGNTIYF. As DNA, the CDR3 is TGTGCCATCAGTGACTTGCAAGCTAGCCCTGGAAACACCATATATTTT.

This chain links TRBV10-1 with TRBJ2-7; 7 bases agree with TRBD1. This CDR3 has 15 residues. CDR1 and CDR2 (germline): WNHNN, SYGVQD (reference sequence). J lost 3 bases, V lost 0 bases, and 5 bases had no gene match. The CDR3 sequence: CASSESVTGIYEQYF. The CDR3 DNA reads as TGCGCCAGCAGTGAGTCAGTGACAGGGATCTACGAGCAGTACTTC.

The CDR3 region is CASSSRWANTEAFF. The CDR3, as DNA: TGTGCCAGCAGCTCTCGCTGGGCGAATACTGAAGCTTTCTTT. The chain joins TRBV5-8 to TRBJ1-1; D is unresolved. V was cut by 3 bases and J by 5 bases, with 14 bases left in between. The CDR3 has 14 amino acids. The germline V gene encodes CDR1 SGHTS and CDR2 YDEGEE.

The J gene is TRBJ1-6, the V gene TRBV7-2; 8 bases are shared with TRBD1. V lost 1 base and J lost 10; bases outside the gene matches: 12. Per germline, CDR1 SGHTA and CDR2 FQGNSA. This CDR3 is 17 amino acids long. CDR3 sequence: CASSLGPQGAFRSPLHF. In nucleotides, the CDR3 is TGTGCCAGCAGCTTAGGACCTCAGGGGGCGTTCAGATCACCCCTCCACTTT.

The chain is built from TRBV6-1 and TRBJ2-3, with 10 bases matching TRBD2. Looked up from germline, CDR1 is MNHNS and CDR2 is SASEGT. J gave up 6 bases and V 4 bases, and 16 bases lay outside the gene matches. This CDR3 has 18 amino acids. The CDR3 bases are TGTGCCAGCAGTGCATATCATGCTAGCGGGGGAATAGGGGATACGCAGTATTTT. The encoded protein is CASSAYHASGGIGDTQYF.

This clone was detected only once. This chain joins TRBV9 and TRBJ1-2; a weak D match, TRBD1 (5 bases). CDR1 and CDR2 from the germline V gene are SGDLS and YYNGEE. The CDR3 consists of 13 residues. The V end lost 3 bases, the J end lost 8 bases, and 14 bases lay between the germline ends. CDR3 protein: CASSASGYRGYTF. In DNA, the CDR3 is TGTGCCAGCAGCGCCTCAGGGTACCGGGGCTACACCTTC.

The V and J genes are TRBV28 and TRBJ1-1, with 7 bases lining up with TRBD1. Trimming removed 5 bases from V and 0 bases from J; junction bases left unmatched: 9. The CDR3 sequence is 16 residues long. From germline, CDR1 is MDHEN and CDR2 SYDVKM. The CDR3 here is CASSPGTELMNTEAFF. DNA for the CDR3: TGTGCCAGCAGTCCAGGGACAGAATTAATGAACACTGAAGCTTTCTTT.

This chain joins TRBV6-1 and TRBJ1-1, with D possibly matching TRBD1 (6 bases). Germline V gene sequence: CDR1 MNHNS, CDR2 SASEGT. This CDR3 region has 13 residues. Trimming stripped 5 bases from V and 4 bases from J, with 11 bases between. The CDR3 spells CASSTQGSTEAFF. CDR3 coding DNA: TGTGCCAGCAGTACCCAGGGGTCCACTGAAGCTTTCTTT.

The CDR3 protein is CASSLERSGNEQFF. The CDR3 DNA is TGTGCCAGCAGTCTGGAACGGAGCGGGAATGAGCAGTTCTTC. The rearrangement links TRBV6-5 to TRBJ2-1; D is perhaps TRBD2 (6 bases). V shed 5 bases and J shed 7 bases, with 15 bases lying between them. Germline lookup yields CDR1 MNHEY and CDR2 SVGAGI. CDR3 length equals 14 residues.

The gene calls are TRBV5-8 and TRBJ1-5, with D tentatively TRBD1 (6 bases). Trimming took 1 base from V and 0 from J, leaving 11 bases between them. Germline CDR1 is SGHTS and CDR2 is YDEGEE. CDR3 length: 16 residues. CDR3 nucleotides: TGTGCCAGCAGCTTGAGGGGGACGGCTAGCAATCAGCCCCAGCATTTT. Residues: CASSLRGTASNQPQHF.

This clone has a handful of counts. This chain links TRBV5-1 with TRBJ1-2; D might be TRBD1 (5 bases). The CDR3 sequence is 16 residues long. V was pared by 0 bases and J by 4 bases, with 16 bases between. Germline loops: CDR1 SGHRS, CDR2 YFSETQ. As DNA, the CDR3 is TGCGCCAGCAGCTTGGACGGAACAGGCTATCCCTATGGCTACACCTTC. It yields the protein CASSLDGTGYPYGYTF.

The V and J genes are TRBV7-9 and TRBJ2-3; D unresolved. Germline-derived CDR1 and CDR2 are SEHNR and FQNEAQ (reference sequence). Trimming shortened V by 5 bases and J by 6 bases, and 9 bases separated the two germline ends. The CDR3 length is 12 residues. The CDR3 DNA sequence: TGTGCCAGCAGCCCAGGAAGGGATACGCAGTATTTT. Protein: CASSPGRDTQYF.

This rearrangement joins TRBV30 to TRBJ2-7, with unresolved D. Trimming stripped 0 bases from V and 3 bases from J, with 3 bases between. The CDR3 is 11 amino acids. CDR1 is GTSNPN and CDR2 is SVGIG in the germline V gene (reference sequence). As DNA, the CDR3 is TGTGCCTGGAGTGTCAGCTACGAGCAGTACTTC. Its protein product is CAWSVSYEQYF.

The rearrangement joins TRBV7-3 to TRBJ1-2; TRBD1 is a possible D gene (6 bases). The CDR3 runs 14 residues. V lost 5 bases, J lost 0 bases, and 10 bases lay in between. Germline CDR1 is SGHTA and CDR2 is FQGTGA. The CDR3 loop is CASSRDRTNYGYTF. The CDR3 region has the DNA TGTGCCAGCAGCCGCGACAGGACTAACTATGGCTACACCTTC.

This chain connects TRBV11-2 to TRBJ1-2, with 10 bases lining up with TRBD1. This CDR3 has 15 amino acids. J lost 7 bases, V lost 5 bases, and 10 bases had no gene match. CDR1 is SGHAT, CDR2 FQNNGV, per germline. The CDR3 protein is CASSLQDRGGGGYTF. DNA of the CDR3: TGTGCCAGCAGCCTCCAGGACAGGGGGGGCGGTGGCTACACCTTC.

V usage is TRBV7-8 and J usage is TRBJ2-5; TRBD1 might be the D (6 bases). The V end was cut by 6 bases, the J end by 5 bases, with 22 bases between. The CDR3 contains 16 residues. Germline CDR1 and CDR2: SGHVS and FQNEAQ. For the CDR3, the DNA is TGTGCCAGCAGACCCTCCGGTTTAGGGGGTTGGGAGACCCAGTACTTC. Its protein is CASRPSGLGGWETQYF.

This rearrangement joins TRBV27 to TRBJ1-3; 7 positions match TRBD1. V dropped 6 bases and J dropped 3; count of bases not matched to a gene: 5. Germline V lookup: CDR1 MNHEY, CDR2 SMNVEV (reference sequence). The CDR3 has 14 residues. DNA for the CDR3: TGTGCCAGCAGACAGACAGGGATTGGAAACACCATATATTTT. Protein: CASRQTGIGNTIYF.

The chain combines TRBV2 with TRBJ2-2; D not certain. Trimming removed 5 bases at V and 3 bases at J, with 10 bases between. Germline CDR1 and CDR2: SNHLY and FYNNEI. CDR3 size: 14 residues. CDR3 in amino acids: CASSLLGDTGELFF. The CDR3 DNA is TGTGCCAGCAGTTTACTTGGAGACACCGGGGAGCTGTTTTTT.

This chain connects TRBV30 to TRBJ1-3; TRBD1 matches 8 bases. The CDR3 runs to 14 residues. The germline V gene has CDR1 GTSNPN and CDR2 SVGIG (reference sequence). Trimming removed 5 bases from V and 4 bases from J; junction bases left unmatched: 7. The CDR3 DNA sequence: TGTGCCTGGGGCAATTGGGACAGGGGAAACACCATATATTTT. Amino acids: CAWGNWDRGNTIYF.

The J gene is TRBJ1-4, the V gene TRBV4-3; D is unresolved. Trimming left V 0 bases short and J 0 bases short, with 11 bases between. Germline V gene sequence: CDR1 LGHNA, CDR2 YSLEER. This CDR3 has 17 amino acids. CDR3 bases: TGCGCCAGCAGCCAAGATCCACCAGTCGCAACTAATGAAAAACTGTTTTTT. The encoded protein is CASSQDPPVATNEKLFF.

The CDR3 region is CASSIERGTGELFF. The CDR3, as DNA: TGTGCCAGTAGTATAGAGCGGGGAACCGGGGAGCTGTTTTTT. V usage is TRBV19 and J usage is TRBJ2-2; D might be TRBD2 (6 bases). The CDR3 covers 14 residues. V was pared by 0 bases and J by 5 bases, with 7 bases between. Germline CDR1 reads LNHDA; CDR2 reads SQIVND (reference sequence).

The chain links TRBV7-2 to TRBJ1-1; D not resolved. Germline assignment: CDR1 SGHTA and CDR2 FQGNSA. V lost 5 bases and J lost 4, with 17 bases in between. This CDR3 is 15 amino acids long. The CDR3 coding sequence is TGTGCCAGCAGCAGAGGTCGGGGATCTAGCACTGAAGCTTTCTTT. It yields the protein CASSRGRGSSTEAFF.

The CDR3 protein is CASTYQGGTSNQPQHF. CDR3 in DNA: TGTGCCAGCACCTACCAGGGGGGAACCAGCAATCAGCCCCAGCATTTT. V usage is TRBV6-6 and J usage is TRBJ1-5; 7 nucleotides agree with TRBD1. Germline CDR1 reads MNHNY; CDR2 reads SVGAGI (reference sequence). The CDR3 length is 16 residues. J lost 1 base, V lost 7 bases, and 10 bases had no gene match.

The chain is built from TRBV5-4 and TRBJ2-3; TRBD2 agrees at 11 bases. J gave up 4 bases and V 0 bases, and 4 bases lay outside the gene matches. This CDR3 is built from 16 residues. Germline CDR1 is SGHNT and CDR2 is YYREEE (reference sequence). CDR3: CASSLVLAGVADTQYF. CDR3 DNA sequence: TGTGCCAGCAGCTTGGTACTAGCGGGGGTAGCAGATACGCAGTATTTT. Drawing the rest from reference TRBV5-4 and TRBJ2-3, the complete variable domain is ETGVTQSPTHLIKTRGQQVTLRCSSQSGHNTVSWYQQALGQGPQFIFQYYREEENGRGNFPPRFSGLQFPNYSSELNVNALELDDSALYLCASSLVLAGVADTQYFGPGTRLTVL.